This TCR beta chain was captured in a study of cytomegalovirus exposure and HLA in healthy donors. Turning to the study itself: Of roughly 400 genotyped donors, more than 75% clustered with self-reported Caucasian donors.

As regards this clone: Its antigen remains unidentified.

Findings and caveats of the study: Later genetic work tied a missense DCLRE1C variant to beta-chain V and J trimming. In a later analysis, most CMV-associated TCR beta chains appeared HLA-restricted.

CDR3 length equals 16 residues. Germline V gene data show CDR1 as SQVTM and CDR2 as ANQGSEA. The V segment lost 6 bases and the J segment 7 bases; nucleotides outside the gene matches: 13. The PCR used 60 Vbeta and 13 Jbeta primers. Sequencing used immunoSEQ multiplex PCR; TCRdb keeps in-frame clones, though not all of them. The profile shows roughly 120,000 clones, 65% to 80% of them singletons. Sequences were obtained from PBMCs. The rearrangement joins TRBV29-1 to TRBJ2-1; 12 positions match TRBD2. This TCR was sampled from a woman aged 35 to 49 in good health and CMV-seropositive. Written as DNA, the CDR3 is TGCAGCGTGGGGGTCGGTACTAGCGGGGGGAGGAATGAGCAGTTCTTC. As protein: CSVGVGTSGGRNEQFF.